This entry lists 26 T cell receptor beta chains sequenced from one sample in a study of CD8+ T cells in alopecia areata. Isolated RNA was reverse transcribed into cDNA used as the sequencing template. Sequencing was performed with immunoSEQ multiplex PCR; in TCRdb, only in-frame clones are kept and a portion is missing. In the table there are under 250,000 clones, around 50% of which are singletons. Material for sequencing was CD8+ T cells sorted from blood. The source of these receptors is a human donor in good health.

This chain joins TRBV5-6 and TRBJ1-1; weak D call: TRBD1 (6 bases). Germline CDR1 is SGHDT and CDR2 is YYEEEE. V was cut by 2 bases and J by 5 bases, with 13 bases left in between. This CDR3 has 14 residues. Here the CDR3 reads CASSFGDIGTEAFF. The CDR3 nucleotides are TGTGCCAGCAGCTTCGGGGACATAGGGACTGAAGCTTTCTTT.

This chain uses TRBV4-1 with TRBJ2-5, with TRBD1 matching 8 bases. This CDR3 is built from 15 residues. Germline CDR1 and CDR2: MGHRA and YSYEKL. V dropped 3 bases and J dropped 3; count of bases not matched to a gene: 6. The CDR3 loop reads CASSHVWTGKETQYF. In DNA, the CDR3 is TGCGCCAGCAGCCACGTATGGACAGGGAAAGAGACCCAGTACTTC.

The rearrangement joins TRBV30 to TRBJ1-1; TRBD1 matches 7 bases. The CDR3 loop spans 13 amino acids. Germline V gene data show CDR1 as GTSNPN and CDR2 as SVGIG (reference sequence). V lost 6 bases to trimming and J lost 0 bases; unmatched junction nucleotides: 4. The CDR3 region has the DNA TGTGCCTGTGGACAGGTAATGAACACTGAAGCTTTCTTT. The encoded protein is CACGQVMNTEAFF.

This sequence joins TRBV6-6 and TRBJ2-1, with TRBD2 matching 12 bases. Germline trimming cut 10 bases from V and 6 bases from J; bases unmatched to any gene: 4. This CDR3 is built from 13 residues. Germline V gene sequence: CDR1 MNHNY, CDR2 SVGAGI (reference sequence). The CDR3 protein is CATSSGGGNEQFF. CDR3 coding DNA: TGTGCCACCTCTAGCGGGGGGGGCAATGAGCAGTTCTTC.

The chain recombines TRBV29-1 with TRBJ1-1, with 9 bases aligning to TRBD1. Germline V gene lookup returns CDR1 SQVTM and CDR2 ANQGSEA. The CDR3 consists of 13 residues. Trimming cost V 7 bases and J 2 bases; bases outside gene matches: 5. CDR3 DNA sequence: TGCAGCGCCGCGGGACAGGGTAACACTGAAGCTTTCTTT. Protein: CSAAGQGNTEAFF.

The J gene is TRBJ1-2, the V gene TRBV5-7; 8 bases match TRBD1. TRBV5-7 qualifies as an ORF whose function is uncertain. The CDR3 covers 16 residues. With V trimmed by 6 bases and J by 5 bases, 15 bases remained unmatched. DNA of the CDR3: TGTGCCAGCAAGATGGACAGGGCGGCCTCTTGTTATGGCTACACCTTC. Its translation is CASKMDRAASCYGYTF.

V usage is TRBV27 and J usage is TRBJ1-2; D not certain. Germline V gives CDR1 MNHEY, CDR2 SMNVEV (reference sequence). This CDR3 region has 14 residues. V was trimmed by 4 bases and J by 5 bases, leaving 14 bases between them. In DNA form, the CDR3 reads TGTGCCAGCAGTTACAACCCTGTACCTTATGGCTACACCTTC. Translation: CASSYNPVPYGYTF.

The CDR3 loop reads CAREGNYGYTF. Here the CDR3 DNA reads TGTGCCAGGGAAGGGAACTATGGCTACACCTTC. The rearrangement uses TRBV2 and TRBJ1-2; D ambiguous. This CDR3 region has 11 residues. V was cut by 9 bases and J by 2 bases, with 7 bases left in between. Germline-derived CDR1 and CDR2 are SNHLY and FYNNEI.

The rearrangement links TRBV5-1 to TRBJ2-7; 16 positions agree with TRBD2. The junction had 5 bases not matched to a gene; V was cut back by 1 base and J by 7 bases. This CDR3 has 16 residues. Germline CDR1 is SGHRS and CDR2 is YFSETQ. CDR3 loop: CASSLSGTSGGAEQYF. CDR3 sequence (DNA): TGCGCCAGCAGCTTGTCCGGGACTAGCGGGGGGGCTGAGCAGTACTTC.

This clone occurred many times. The V and J genes are TRBV6-1 and TRBJ2-5, with a tentative D call TRBD2 (5 bases). Trimming removed 0 bases at V and 2 bases at J, with 10 bases between. In germline, CDR1 is MNHNS, CDR2 SASEGT. CDR3 length: 15 residues. For the CDR3, the DNA is TGTGCCAGCAGTGAAGCCCCGGGGTCACAAGAGACCCAGTACTTC. It is translated as CASSEAPGSQETQYF.

The chain is built from TRBV4-1 and TRBJ1-2, with D unresolved. The CDR3 spans 14 residues. Trimming stripped 4 bases from V and 8 bases from J, with 17 bases between. CDR1 is MGHRA, CDR2 YSYEKL, per germline. Here the CDR3 DNA reads TGCGCCAGCAGCCCCGTAGGCGGCCTGGGGGGCTACACCTTC. Translated: CASSPVGGLGGYTF.

The chain is built from TRBV5-1 and TRBJ2-2; D ambiguous. CDR1 is SGHRS, CDR2 YFSETQ, per germline. CDR3 length: 13 amino acids. V was shortened by 0 bases and J by 3 bases, with 3 bases between the two germline ends. The DNA of the CDR3 is TGCGCCAGCAGCTTGGAACACACCGGGGAGCTGTTTTTT. Encoded protein: CASSLEHTGELFF.

V is TRBV29-1 and J is TRBJ2-1, with D possibly matching TRBD1 (6 bases). Germline V gene sequence: CDR1 SQVTM, CDR2 ANQGSEA. V lost 4 bases to trimming and J lost 10 bases, with 14 bases between them. The CDR3 length is 12 residues. The CDR3 DNA reads TGCAGCGTTGGGCAGGGGCAATTGGAGCAGTTCTTC. Encoded protein: CSVGQGQLEQFF.

This clone came up once. This chain joins TRBV5-1 and TRBJ2-3; weak D call: TRBD1 (6 bases). The length of the CDR3 is 14 residues. Between the trimmed V and J ends, which lost 1 base and 2 bases, there was a span of 8 bases. Germline V gene data show CDR1 as SGHRS and CDR2 as YFSETQ. DNA for the CDR3: TGCGCCAGCAGCTTGACAGGGCTCACAGATACGCAGTATTTT. Translating it yields CASSLTGLTDTQYF. The full variable domain, its missing parts supplied by reference TRBV5-1 and TRBJ2-3, is KAGVTQTPRYLIKTRGQQVTLSCSPISGHRSVSWYQQTPGQGLQFLFEYFSETQRNKGNFPGRFSGRQFSNSRSEMNVSTLELGDSALYLCASSLTGLTDTQYFGPGTRLTVL.

This clone was seen a few times. This chain uses TRBV29-1 with TRBJ1-2, with no clear D. CDR1 and CDR2 from the germline V gene are SQVTM and ANQGSEA. The V and J ends lost 4 bases and 1 base respectively, with 19 bases between them. CDR3 length: 16 residues. The CDR3 DNA sequence: TGCAGCGTTGGACCAGACCCTCTCGCTCATAACTATGGCTACACCTTC. As protein: CSVGPDPLAHNYGYTF.

V usage is TRBV15 and J usage is TRBJ2-1; D is uncertain. CDR3 length: 14 residues. Germline V gene lookup returns CDR1 LNHNV and CDR2 YYDKDF (reference sequence). Trimming removed 5 bases from V and 5 bases from J, with 13 bases in between. The CDR3 is CATSSARPDNEQFF. CDR3 nucleotides: TGTGCCACCAGCTCCGCCCGACCAGACAATGAGCAGTTCTTC.

The J gene is TRBJ1-6, the V gene TRBV7-9; no clear D gene. Germline CDR1 SEHNR, CDR2 FQNEAQ (reference sequence). V was shortened by 4 bases and J by 9 bases, with 19 bases between the two germline ends. The CDR3 sequence is 16 residues long. CDR3: CASSSVGEGHGSPLHF. For the CDR3, the DNA is TGTGCCAGCAGCTCGGTGGGAGAGGGCCACGGTTCACCCCTCCACTTT.

This clone showed up just a few times. The V call is TRBV6-6, the J call TRBJ2-2; 8 positions agree with TRBD1. The V gene end was trimmed by 2 bases and the J gene end by 4 bases; junction bases not matched to a gene: 3. CDR1 is MNHNY and CDR2 is SVGAGI in the germline V gene (reference sequence). The CDR3 contains 15 residues. CDR3: CASSYGTGVTGELFF. The CDR3 DNA sequence: TGTGCCAGCAGTTACGGGACAGGAGTCACCGGGGAGCTGTTTTTT.

The chain employs TRBV13 and TRBJ1-4; no clear D gene. Germline V gene sequence: CDR1 PRHDT, CDR2 FYEKMQ (reference sequence). This CDR3 contains 12 residues. Trimming took 2 bases from V and 8 from J, leaving 6 bases between them. The DNA for the CDR3 is TGTGCCAGCAGCTTAAGGAAGGAAAAACTGTTTTTT. It encodes CASSLRKEKLFF.

This clone was seen a handful of times. V and J are TRBV4-1 and TRBJ2-1, with no clear D. V was trimmed by 0 bases and J by 8 bases, leaving 8 bases between them. The length of the CDR3 is 13 residues. CDR1 and CDR2 from the germline V gene are MGHRA and YSYEKL. In nucleotides, the CDR3 is TGCGCCAGCAGCCAAGATGGGCGACATGAGCAGTTCTTC. As protein: CASSQDGRHEQFF.

This clone was found a few times. The CDR3 coding sequence is TGCGCCAGCGGCCCGGGACAGGGAGCCAAAAACATTCAGTACTTC. Protein: CASGPGQGAKNIQYF. The chain is built from TRBV5-1 and TRBJ2-4; 9 bases match TRBD1. The CDR3 is 15 residues long. The germline V gene encodes CDR1 SGHRS and CDR2 YFSETQ. V was pared by 7 bases and J by 0 bases, with 5 bases of the junction left unmatched.

This clone was detected a few times. The V and J genes are TRBV7-6 and TRBJ2-2; 10 bases are a match to TRBD2. CDR1 and CDR2 (germline): SGHVS, FNYEAQ. Unmatched junction bases numbered 1, after V lost 1 base and J lost 2 bases. The CDR3 has 16 amino acids. As DNA, the CDR3 is TGTGCCAGCAGCTTAGGGACTAGCGGTAACACCGGGGAGCTGTTTTTT. Its translation: CASSLGTSGNTGELFF.

The V call is TRBV5-1, the J call TRBJ1-6; tentative D call: TRBD1 (5 bases). V was clipped by 1 base and J by 3 bases, with 11 bases between them. CDR1 is SGHRS and CDR2 is YFSETQ in the germline V gene. The CDR3 loop spans 16 amino acids. The CDR3 sequence: CASSLRAGGYNSPLHF. As DNA, the CDR3 is TGCGCCAGCAGCTTGAGGGCCGGGGGCTATAATTCACCCCTCCACTTT.

The chain employs TRBV27 and TRBJ1-6, with D perhaps matching TRBD1 (5 bases). V lost 6 bases, J lost 10 bases, and 19 bases lay in between. The CDR3 runs to 15 residues. Germline lookup yields CDR1 MNHEY and CDR2 SMNVEV (reference sequence). The CDR3 reads CASRLDWGTRSPLHF. CDR3 sequence (DNA): TGTGCCAGCAGGCTGGACTGGGGGACGAGGTCACCCCTCCACTTT.

This clone is a singleton in its sample. The gene calls are TRBV27 and TRBJ1-1, with TRBD1 identical over 7 bases. CDR1 and CDR2 (germline): MNHEY, SMNVEV (reference sequence). The CDR3 length is 14 residues. The V and J ends lost 4 bases and 2 bases, in that order; junction bases with no gene match: 4. CDR3 residues: CASSSGTANTEAFF. Written as DNA, the CDR3 is TGTGCCAGCAGTTCAGGGACAGCAAACACTGAAGCTTTCTTT.

This clone was detected a few times. The J gene is TRBJ2-1, the V gene TRBV29-1, with TRBD1 as a possible D gene (7 bases). Germline V CDR1 and CDR2: SQVTM, ANQGSEA. CDR3 length: 14 residues. Trimming stripped 6 bases from V and 9 bases from J, with 21 bases between. The chain's CDR3 is CSVEFPNRGGEQFF. The CDR3, as DNA: TGCAGCGTCGAATTCCCGAACAGGGGAGGTGAGCAGTTCTTC.